The sequence of this T cell receptor (beta chain) was determined in a study of cytomegalovirus exposure and HLA in healthy donors (dated 2017 in TCRdb). Study-level background: According to an earlier analysis of 587 of the donors, about 179 million T cells yielded 117 million unique TCR beta sequences and around 280 Gb of sequence data. Of the approximately 370 genotyped donors, approximately 81% were placed in the genetic ancestry cluster associated with self-reported Caucasian donors. Every repertoire in the discovery cohort had been generated on one and the same sequencing platform. To study patterns of TCR occurrence, a later analysis re-analyzed previously published TCR beta repertoires from 500 to 850 donors and added high-resolution HLA genotyping. To predict cytomegalovirus infection status, the study combined high-throughput TCR immunosequencing, statistical association of individual TCRs with disease status, and machine learning. Among 300 to 450 genotyped donors of the cohort, an average of around 240,000 unique TCR beta nucleotide sequences were sequenced per donor, about a sixth of them non-productive. Rather than using new phenotypic data, the later analysis identified candidate immune exposures from TCR beta sequences and from how often those sequences occurred across donors. In an earlier analysis of a few hundred of the donors, high-throughput TCR beta sequencing was used to judge whether each TCR beta V gene segment behaved as functional or pseudogenic. Along with the roughly 610-subject first cohort, a separate validation cohort of over a hundred different subjects was used. The number of typed donors differed by locus: 629-630 for A, B, C, DRB1 and DQB1; 522 for DQA1; over 600 for DPA1; and about 470 for DPB1. Donor age, sex, ethnicity and CMV serostatus were compiled together with the repertoire data. HLA typing included class I and class II loci at four-digit resolution. The study aimed to test whether signatures of past pathogen exposure could be identified by cataloging public T cell receptors. About 5 DR-DQ haplotypes were handled as single units for association and clustering, since linkage in the cohort was strong. The T cell repertoires of several hundred subjects were profiled by immunosequencing and related to cytomegalovirus serostatus. A later genetic analysis took genome-wide SNP genotypes for about 65% of the 666 donors and used that subset as a discovery cohort. Around 320 gigabases of sequencing data and 80 million or so unique TCR sequences were included in an early release covering around 650 HLA-typed donors. What the work shows at the level of the full study, not this receptor alone: Because HLA typing was missing for some donors at each locus, association tests included only the typed subset. Broadly in line with IMGT annotations, most TCR beta V segments showed up in productive rearrangements about 87% or about 30% of the time in an earlier analysis of under 700 of the donors. A later genetic analysis reported fewer N-insertions in productive TCRs among donors in an Asian-associated ancestry cluster than the approximately 670-donor mean. Several of the top co-occurrence clusters appeared to be linked to parvovirus B19, influenza, CMV and Epstein-Barr virus, according to a later analysis. The authors suggested that the approach could potentially be generalized to other disease states and immunological phenotypes. Most TCR sequences were observed very rarely across donors, whereas some public TCRs were present in many individuals. The 87-base-pair reads could not distinguish some IMGT-functional V segments, including TRBV6-2 and TRBV6-3, so those segments were excluded. A further reported finding was that TCR beta sequences accurately predicted the HLA-A and HLA-B alleles for most subjects in the first cohort. Because counts were too low, some 16 rarely observed V segments, including chromosome 9 orphons, were excluded from the earlier analysis of 587 of the donors. In a later analysis, 15,000 to 20,000 TCR beta sequences were associated with specific HLA alleles at a false discovery rate of 0.05. This cohort had only TCR beta chains sequenced, and the lack of alpha or paired-chain data limited which features could be detected. In a later analysis, TCR association rates were found to vary across HLA loci, with the most associated TCRs seen for DRB1 alleles and the fewest for HLA-C alleles. In vitro tests confirmed that a few of the cytomegalovirus-associated TCR beta chains recognize cytomegalovirus antigens. Compared with equally common non-associated chains, HLA-associated TCR beta chains in a later analysis were more clonally expanded and had lower generation probabilities. CMV serostatus was the only immune exposure information available for the cohort. A later genetic analysis associated a missense DCLRE1C variant with V-gene and J-gene trimming of TCR beta chains, and an independent cohort replicated the association. In both the original and validation cohorts, the classifier was reported to diagnose cytomegalovirus status with high specificity and sensitivity. In the study, 164 TCR beta chains were listed as associated with cytomegalovirus. Linkage disequilibrium might explain the correlated functional status among segregating V segments, but an unknown experimental factor could not be excluded. A group of highly shared sequence variants was considered likely to be a technical artifact of the sequencing pipeline. When HLA alleles, especially DR and DQ, strongly co-occurred, TCR associations were difficult to assign to individual alleles. A later analysis found that most CMV-associated TCR beta chains appeared HLA-restricted, with HLA associations seemingly driven largely by CMV exposure. Presence/absence analyses assumed roughly uniform sequencing depth across donors, an assumption that may not hold.

The cohort comprised fewer than 700 healthy bone marrow donors. At the time of sampling, all cohort members were nominally healthy, though unrecorded immune exposures were likely present. The donor tested CMV seropositive and was one of the 289 seropositive cohort members. A peripheral blood sample was provided by each donor, and peripheral blood mononuclear cells were used for TCR beta sequencing. The Qiagen DNeasy Blood Extraction Kit was used to extract genomic DNA from the blood cell samples. As regards this clone: It has no known antigen specificity. No much larger clonotype is one base removed from it; base qualities were not supplied.

Library generation was performed with the immunoSEQ multiplex PCR assay. A mixture of 60 forward primers for TCR Vbeta segments and 13 reverse primers for TCR Jbeta segments was used in the multiplex PCR. A multiplex PCR assay on genomic DNA amplified the CDR3 region of rearranged TCR beta genes. On the Illumina HiSeq System, the amplified TCR beta libraries were sequenced as 87-base-pair reads. As for the original processing: A later analysis counted approximately 74 million unique TCR beta chains across the roughly 700 repertoires, and some 12 million of these chains were shared by at least two donors. Raw reads were error-corrected and collapsed into unique sequences by a nearest-neighbor algorithm in which closely related sequences were merged to remove PCR and sequencing errors. To assign V, D and J gene segments, CDR3 sequences were aligned to IMGT reference sequences. For a sequence to be retained, at least a six-nucleotide match to both a V gene segment and a J gene segment was required. Rearrangements were called productive when the CDR3 lacked stop codons and stayed in frame with V and J; all others were non-productive. CDR3 was defined according to IMGT convention as the region running from the second conserved V-encoded cysteine to the conserved J-encoded phenylalanine. The earlier analysis of about 530 of the donors excluded any sequence lacking an unambiguous match to a single V gene segment. In an earlier analysis of a few hundred of the donors, V segments were called functional above 56.7% productive rearrangements and were called segregating when the between-donor standard deviation exceeded 5%. A statistical classification framework was built to diagnose cytomegalovirus status from the catalog of TCR beta chain sequences. In a later analysis, V and J genes were assigned by comparing TCR nucleotide sequences against IMGT/GENE-DB human TR gene sequences. Using the TCRdist pipeline, a later analysis assigned CDR3 sequences along with most-parsimonious VDJ recombination scenarios. In a later analysis, every TCR beta chain was defined by the combination of its CDR3 amino acid sequence and its V-gene family, and reads without a unique V-gene family were dropped. In a later analysis, fewer than 600 highly shared, low-generation-probability nucleotide sequences were removed to address suspected cross-contamination and a sequencing artifact. In a later analysis, a clonal expansion index for each public chain was calculated from normalized within-repertoire ranks of inferred template counts. In a later analysis, generation probabilities were computed with a VDJ recombination model fitted to out-of-frame rearrangements, and the resulting probabilities were checked against IGoR. A later analysis scored TCR-TCR, TCR-HLA and TCR-CMV co-occurrence with hypergeometric tests, applying a repertoire-size bias correction to TCR pairs. In a later analysis, false discovery rates were estimated by permuting HLA or CMV assignments 20 times. In a later analysis, co-occurring TCRs were grouped using DBSCAN, and TCRdist sequence similarity was added for clustering within HLA-allele-positive subsets. Co-occurrence clustering excluded repertoires with fewer than 30,000 or more than 120,000 public chains, plus five with anomalous nucleotide sharing. Not all clones reach the TCRdb copy of this immuneACCESS table, which keeps in-frame sequences only. Checked studies attribute under half of the gap to unresolved V genes and leave the rest unexplained. That table supplies the V and J calls and clone size; D and trimming were determined from the DNA. Within this sample are about 190,000 clones, with roughly 81% of them counted one time only. Together, the top ten hold 3% to 4% of the sample.

The CDR3, cysteine through phenylalanine, is 14 amino acids long. The entry retains the CDR3 DNA only, 42 bases that are in frame from base 1. Trimming takes 3 bases off V and 4 bases off J; junction bases not matched to a gene: 3. Based on the germline V gene, the CDR1 and CDR2 sequences are MGHRA and YSYEKL. The chain is encoded by TRBV4-1 joined to TRBJ1-3; 7 central bases correspond to TRBD1. The specimen was PBMCs. The sequence was obtained from a woman in her 30s in good health and CMV-seropositive. For the CDR3, the sequence is CASSQRGPGNTIYF. The DNA reads TGCGCCAGCAGCCAGAGGGGGCCAGGAAACACCATATATTTT.